A selection of T cell receptor beta chains follows, all from one sample in a study of blood T cells in healthy people across ages. Each CDR3 protein is one row after TCRdb ran MiXCR on the 5' RACE reads. Of 700,000 to 900,000 distinct CDR3 sequences listed, roughly 53% are singletons. Material for sequencing was blood. These receptors came from a man at least 80 years old in good health. CDR3s include the opening cysteine and the closing phenylalanine or tryptophan. A D gene is named only where the DNA matches it firmly. The size entry is marked missing in some rows and otherwise reads once, few, many or a size class.

V gene: TRBV20-1
clone size: -
D gene: -
J gene: TRBJ2-2
CDR3 DNA: TGCAGTGCTAGAGATTCGGGGCTGGCTACCACCGGGGAGCTGTTTTTT
CDR3 protein: CSARDSGLATTGELFF

V gene: TRBV10-3
clone size: few
D gene: -
J gene: TRBJ2-5
CDR3 DNA: TGTGCCATCCGACAGGTCACCCAAGAGACCCAGTACTTC
CDR3 protein: CAIRQVTQETQYF

V gene: TRBV28
clone size: -
D gene: -
J gene: TRBJ1-2
CDR3 DNA: TGTGCCGGCTCACGGGCCTCTAACTATGGCTACACCTTC
CDR3 protein: CAGSRASNYGYTF

V gene: TRBV9
clone size: -
D gene: -
J gene: TRBJ2-2
CDR3 DNA: TGTGCCAGCAGCGTAACAGGGCCCATCACCGGGGAGCTGTTTTTT
CDR3 protein: CASSVTGPITGELFF

V gene: TRBV5-5
clone size: -
D gene: -
J gene: TRBJ2-7
CDR3 DNA: TGTGCCAGCCGCCCAGTTTCGGACCCTGCCTACGAGCAGTACTTC
CDR3 protein: CASRPVSDPAYEQYF

V gene: TRBV28
clone size: -
D gene: -
J gene: TRBJ1-4
CDR3 DNA: TGTGCCAGCAGACTCAGGAAGATTGAAAAACTGTTTTTT
CDR3 protein: CASRLRKIEKLFF

V gene: TRBV20-1
clone size: -
D gene: -
J gene: TRBJ1-1
CDR3 DNA: TGCAGTGCTAGGCCCCCGGGCACGGTCACTGAAGCTTTCTTT
CDR3 protein: CSARPPGTVTEAFF

V gene: TRBV29-1
clone size: few
D gene: TRBD1
J gene: TRBJ2-7
CDR3 DNA: TGCAGCGTTGCCAGGGGGCAGTACGAGCAGTACTTC
CDR3 protein: CSVARGQYEQYF

V gene: TRBV3-1
clone size: few
D gene: -
J gene: TRBJ1-4
CDR3 DNA: TGTGCCAGCAGCCCGTCTGCAACTAATGAAAAACTGTTTTTT
CDR3 protein: CASSPSATNEKLFF

V gene: TRBV7-3
clone size: -
D gene: -
J gene: TRBJ2-3
CDR3 DNA: TGTGCCAGCAGTTGGAGCCCTAGCACAGATACGCAGTATTTT
CDR3 protein: CASSWSPSTDTQYF

V gene: TRBV12-3/TRBV12-4
clone size: -
D gene: TRBD2
J gene: TRBJ2-5
CDR3 DNA: TGTGCCAGCAGCTCGATGACTAGCGGGATAGGGGAGACCCAGTACTTC
CDR3 protein: CASSSMTSGIGETQYF

V gene: TRBV20-1
clone size: -
D gene: TRBD2
J gene: TRBJ2-1
CDR3 DNA: TGCAGTGCTAGAGGGGTAGATGAGATCGGGACTACCTACAATGAGCAGTTCTTC
CDR3 protein: CSARGVDEIGTTYNEQFF

V gene: TRBV20-1
clone size: -
D gene: -
J gene: TRBJ2-1
CDR3 DNA: TGCAGTGCTAGACCCTCGCTTCTAGCTTGGGAGCAGTTCTTC
CDR3 protein: CSARPSLLAWEQFF

V gene: TRBV20-1
clone size: -
D gene: TRBD1
J gene: TRBJ1-5
CDR3 DNA: TGCAGTGCCCAGACAGGGACTCAGCCCCAGCATTTT
CDR3 protein: CSAQTGTQPQHF

V gene: TRBV12-3/TRBV12-4
clone size: -
D gene: -
J gene: TRBJ2-4
CDR3 DNA: TGTGCCAGCAGTCCCTTGGGGGCTGAGTCCAAAAACATTCAGTACTTC
CDR3 protein: CASSPLGAESKNIQYF

V gene: TRBV9
clone size: -
D gene: -
J gene: TRBJ2-1
CDR3 DNA: TGTGCCAGCAGCGTAACAGGAGCGACCAATGAGCAGTTCTTC
CDR3 protein: CASSVTGATNEQFF

V gene: TRBV7-2
clone size: -
D gene: TRBD1
J gene: TRBJ2-7
CDR3 DNA: TGTGCCAGCAGCTTAGTACAGGGGGTGTACGAGCAGTACTTC
CDR3 protein: CASSLVQGVYEQYF

V gene: TRBV24-1
clone size: -
D gene: -
J gene: TRBJ2-3
CDR3 DNA: TGTGCCACCAGTGTTCCCGCGGGAACCACAGATACGCAGTATTTT
CDR3 protein: CATSVPAGTTDTQYF

V gene: TRBV5-1
clone size: -
D gene: -
J gene: TRBJ1-1
CDR3 DNA: TGCGCCACGGACACTGAAGCTTTCTTT
CDR3 protein: CATDTEAFF

V gene: TRBV7-9
clone size: -
D gene: -
J gene: TRBJ1-1
CDR3 DNA: TGTGCCAGCGCCTTCCTCCGGAACACTGAAGCTTTCTTT
CDR3 protein: CASAFLRNTEAFF

V gene: TRBV5-1
clone size: -
D gene: -
J gene: TRBJ1-2
CDR3 DNA: TGCGCCAGCAACCTCCCGGGACCTGGCTATGGCTACACCTTC
CDR3 protein: CASNLPGPGYGYTF

V gene: TRBV25-1
clone size: -
D gene: -
J gene: TRBJ1-2
CDR3 DNA: TGTGCCAGCAGTGTCCTTAACTATGGCTACACCTTC
CDR3 protein: CASSVLNYGYTF

V gene: TRBV7-9
clone size: few
D gene: -
J gene: TRBJ1-1
CDR3 DNA: TGTGCCAGCAGCTTAAAGAACAGGGACACTGAAGCTTTCTTT
CDR3 protein: CASSLKNRDTEAFF

V gene: TRBV28
clone size: -
D gene: -
J gene: TRBJ1-2
CDR3 DNA: TGTGCCAGCAGTCCCGGGGGCGATGAGGGCTACACCTTC
CDR3 protein: CASSPGGDEGYTF

V gene: TRBV13
clone size: few
D gene: TRBD1
J gene: TRBJ1-2
CDR3 DNA: TGTGCCAGCAGCCCTGGGACAGGGGGCAGTATCTATGGCTACACCTTC
CDR3 protein: CASSPGTGGSIYGYTF

V gene: TRBV10-1
clone size: once
D gene: -
J gene: TRBJ2-7
CDR3 DNA: TGCGCCGGCACCCTTACGGTGACAGCATTCTACGAGCAGTACTTC
CDR3 protein: CAGTLTVTAFYEQYF

V gene: TRBV5-1
clone size: -
D gene: TRBD2
J gene: TRBJ2-5
CDR3 DNA: TGCGCCAGCAGCTTGGCGGGAGGGGGACTCCAAGAGACCCAGTACTTC
CDR3 protein: CASSLAGGGLQETQYF

V gene: TRBV6-5
clone size: few
D gene: TRBD2
J gene: TRBJ2-1
CDR3 DNA: TGTGCCAGCAGTATTACGACTAGCGGGAGTCCTGGTGAGCAGTTCTTC
CDR3 protein: CASSITTSGSPGEQFF

V gene: TRBV27
clone size: few
D gene: -
J gene: TRBJ2-7
CDR3 DNA: TGTGCCAGCAGTCCCACCCCCGGGAACTACGAGCAGTACTTC
CDR3 protein: CASSPTPGNYEQYF

V gene: TRBV3-1
clone size: -
D gene: -
J gene: TRBJ2-1
CDR3 DNA: TGTGCCAGCAGCCAAGATTTGGCCGGCCTCTACAATGAGCAGTTCTTC
CDR3 protein: CASSQDLAGLYNEQFF